A single sample gave rise to the 30 T cell receptor beta chains below, sequenced in a study of technical replicates of blood from several donors. The table came from immunoSEQ multiplex PCR; TCRdb's copy has only in-frame clones and leaves some out. The sample yields more than 80,000 clones, about 96% seen once. What was sequenced was T cells isolated from PBMCs. Receptors originate from a human donor in good health.

The rearrangement joins TRBV7-3 to TRBJ2-7; the D gene is possibly TRBD1 (5 bases). There are 16 residues in the CDR3. The germline gives CDR1 SGHTA, CDR2 FQGTGA. The V and J ends lost 1 base and 4 bases respectively, with 17 bases between them. As DNA, the CDR3 is TGTGCCAGCAGCTTAAATCTTTTAACAGGACCTTACGAGCAGTACTTC. It yields the protein CASSLNLLTGPYEQYF.

This clone appeared a single time. V and J are TRBV27 and TRBJ1-4, with 7 bases identical to TRBD1. Germline values: CDR1 MNHEY, CDR2 SMNVEV (reference sequence). With V trimmed by 1 base and J by 7 bases, 6 bases remained unmatched. The length of the CDR3 is 15 residues. The CDR3 region has the DNA TGTGCCAGCAGTTTATTAGGGCAGGGGGTTGAAAAACTGTTTTTT. This gives the protein CASSLLGQGVEKLFF.

The chain joins TRBV21-1 to TRBJ2-7; the D call in the table, TRBD2, was not verified against the DNA. TRBV21-1 is tagged as a pseudogene. The CDR3 loop spans 13 amino acids. This CDR3 reads CASNRKLNYEQYF. The CDR3 DNA reads as TGTGCCAGCAATCGAAAGCTAAACTACGAGCAGTACTTC.

The chain carries TRBV13 and TRBJ1-1; D remains unclear. This CDR3 is 14 amino acids long. Germline loops: CDR1 PRHDT, CDR2 FYEKMQ (reference sequence). Trimming removed 3 bases from V and 0 bases from J, with 8 bases in between. The CDR3 DNA is TGTGCCAGCAGCTTCGGGGAGATGAACACTGAAGCTTTCTTT. Translating gives CASSFGEMNTEAFF.

The rearrangement links TRBV6-5 to TRBJ1-4; D possibly corresponds to TRBD1 (6 bases). Trimming pared 4 bases from V and 5 bases from J, leaving 17 bases between. The germline gives CDR1 MNHEY, CDR2 SVGAGI. The CDR3 sequence is 16 residues long. Here the CDR3 DNA reads TGTGCCAGCAGTTCCCCAGGATCCAGGGGCAATGAAAAACTGTTTTTT. Amino acid sequence: CASSSPGSRGNEKLFF.

Written as DNA, the CDR3 is TGCGCCAGCAACCAGGAGGAGGACACTGAAGCTTTCTTT. Residues: CASNQEEDTEAFF. V gene TRBV4-1 combines with J gene TRBJ1-1; the D is unclear. Trimming took 7 bases from V and 3 from J, leaving 12 bases between them. CDR3 length: 13 residues. The germline gives CDR1 MGHRA, CDR2 YSYEKL.

The chain links TRBV5-4 to TRBJ1-1; 8 positions agree with TRBD1. The CDR3 extends over 14 amino acids. V trimming: 3 bases; J trimming: 4 bases; junction bases outside the gene matches: 5. The germline V gene has CDR1 SGHNT and CDR2 YYREEE (reference sequence). The CDR3 protein is CASSSRTGTTEAFF. The CDR3 coding sequence is TGTGCCAGCAGCTCCCGGACAGGGACCACTGAAGCTTTCTTT.

The gene calls are TRBV28 and TRBJ2-3, with a weak D call TRBD2 (5 bases). Trimming shortened V by 3 bases and J by 0 bases, and 7 bases separated the two germline ends. CDR3 length: 14 residues. Germline V gives CDR1 MDHEN, CDR2 SYDVKM. The CDR3 here is CASSFSGSTDTQYF. The CDR3 DNA sequence: TGTGCCAGCAGTTTCAGCGGCAGCACAGATACGCAGTATTTT.

The V call is TRBV5-4, the J call TRBJ2-2; 7 nucleotides line up with TRBD2. Unmatched junction bases numbered 12, after V lost 4 bases and J lost 6 bases. The CDR3 sequence is 16 residues long. Germline loops: CDR1 SGHNT, CDR2 YYREEE (reference sequence). The CDR3 here is CASSNSWWGGSGELFF. DNA of the CDR3: TGTGCCAGCAGCAACTCTTGGTGGGGAGGGTCCGGGGAGCTGTTTTTT. The variable domain in full, completed from reference TRBV5-4 and TRBJ2-2, reads ETGVTQSPTHLIKTRGQQVTLRCSSQSGHNTVSWYQQALGQGPQFIFQYYREEENGRGNFPPRFSGLQFPNYSSELNVNALELDDSALYLCASSNSWWGGSGELFFGEGSRLTVL.

This sequence joins TRBV9 and TRBJ2-7; perhaps TRBD1 as D (5 bases). The CDR3 loop spans 15 amino acids. Germline V gene lookup returns CDR1 SGDLS and CDR2 YYNGEE. Trimming left V 2 bases short and J 4 bases short, with 16 bases between. This CDR3 is CASSVTGGVSYEQYF. For the CDR3, the DNA is TGTGCCAGCAGCGTTACAGGTGGTGTATCGTACGAGCAGTACTTC.

V is TRBV5-4 and J is TRBJ1-5, with a tentative D call TRBD1 (5 bases). This CDR3 region has 16 residues. CDR1 and CDR2 (germline): SGHNT, YYREEE (reference sequence). V lost 2 bases and J lost 0, with 12 bases in between. CDR3 region: CASSLRQWYSNQPQHF. In nucleotides, the CDR3 is TGTGCCAGCAGCTTAAGACAGTGGTATAGCAATCAGCCCCAGCATTTT.

The chain is built from TRBV9 and TRBJ1-1, with TRBD1 matching 7 bases. Germline lookup yields CDR1 SGDLS and CDR2 YYNGEE. With V trimmed by 3 bases and J by 7 bases, 15 bases remained unmatched. The CDR3 is made up of 16 amino acids. The CDR3 DNA reads as TGTGCCAGCAGCGCCTTGACAGGGTACCAGGGGGATGAAGCTTTCTTT. Translating it yields CASSALTGYQGDEAFF.

The chain links TRBV30 to TRBJ1-2; TRBD1 is a possible D gene (5 bases). V was pared by 3 bases and J by 0 bases, with 14 bases between. This CDR3 is 15 amino acids long. The germline CDR1 and CDR2 sequences are GTSNPN and SVGIG (reference sequence). Written as DNA, the CDR3 is TGTGCCTGGAGAGGGGTATCTTTTGCTAACTATGGCTACACCTTC. Encoded protein: CAWRGVSFANYGYTF.

The count of this clone is one. This chain joins TRBV19 and TRBJ1-3; the match to TRBD1 covers 7 bases. CDR3 size: 17 residues. Looked up from germline, CDR1 is LNHDA and CDR2 is SQIVND (reference sequence). J was trimmed by 3 bases and V by 6 bases; bases with no gene match: 14. The CDR3 here is CASSPIGGGAGGNTIYF. The CDR3 DNA reads as TGTGCCAGTAGCCCCATTGGAGGGGGCGCGGGTGGAAACACCATATATTTT.

The chain recombines TRBV29-1 with TRBJ2-3; a weak D match, TRBD2 (6 bases). The CDR3 contains 14 residues. V lost 3 bases and J 0 bases, leaving 10 bases between the germline ends. Germline V gene lookup returns CDR1 SQVTM and CDR2 ANQGSEA. DNA of the CDR3: TGCAGCGTTGATGCGGGGCCGAGCACAGATACGCAGTATTTT. Residues: CSVDAGPSTDTQYF.

The V call is TRBV5-1, the J call TRBJ2-3; D is uncertain. Germline lookup yields CDR1 SGHRS and CDR2 YFSETQ. V was cut by 4 bases and J by 6 bases, with 9 bases left in between. The CDR3 is 12 amino acids. The CDR3 protein is CASSPGGDTQYF. The CDR3, as DNA: TGCGCCAGCAGCCCCGGCGGCGATACGCAGTATTTT.

The gene calls are TRBV5-6 and TRBJ2-1; 10 bases line up with TRBD2. The germline V gene has CDR1 SGHDT and CDR2 YYEEEE. Unmatched junction bases numbered 11, after V lost 3 bases and J lost 8 bases. The CDR3 is 16 amino acids. The CDR3 region is CASSSISGREGYEQFF. CDR3 sequence (DNA): TGTGCCAGCAGCTCCATAAGCGGGAGGGAGGGATATGAGCAGTTCTTC.

This chain links TRBV27 with TRBJ2-7; maybe TRBD2 (6 bases). V was clipped by 2 bases and J by 3 bases, with 11 bases between them. The CDR3 runs 14 residues. CDR1 and CDR2 from the germline V gene are MNHEY and SMNVEV (reference sequence). The CDR3 here is CASSLGGTDYEQYF. CDR3 nucleotide sequence: TGTGCCAGCAGTTTAGGCGGGACCGACTACGAGCAGTACTTC.

This sequence joins TRBV4-3 and TRBJ1-1; possible D gene TRBD1, 6 bases. Germline V gene sequence: CDR1 LGHNA, CDR2 YSLEER. V dropped 4 bases and J dropped 8 bases, with 14 bases sitting between them. The CDR3 covers 13 residues. DNA for the CDR3: TGCGCCAGCAGCCGGTCGCGGGGGGCAGAAGCTTTCTTT. It translates to CASSRSRGAEAFF.

The chain is built from TRBV10-1 and TRBJ1-2; D gene ambiguous. Per the germline V gene, CDR1 is WNHNN and CDR2 is SYGVQD (reference sequence). V was shortened by 6 bases and J by 10 bases, with 9 bases between the two germline ends. The CDR3 length is 10 residues. In DNA form, the CDR3 reads TGCGCCAGCAGACAGACCTACTACACCTTC. This codes for CASRQTYYTF.

The V call is TRBV4-1, the J call TRBJ2-7; possibly TRBD1 for D (6 bases). The CDR3 runs 15 residues. The V gene's germline CDR1 is MGHRA and CDR2 YSYEKL. Trimming pared 1 base from V and 5 bases from J, leaving 15 bases between. This CDR3 reads CASSQVLGGRDEQYF. The CDR3 DNA is TGCGCCAGCAGCCAAGTTCTAGGGGGTAGGGACGAGCAGTACTTC.

The rearrangement uses TRBV9 and TRBJ2-1; 7 bases are a match to TRBD1. The V segment lost 4 bases and the J segment 3 bases; nucleotides outside the gene matches: 4. The CDR3 contains 14 residues. Germline V gives CDR1 SGDLS, CDR2 YYNGEE. CDR3 sequence: CASSLGQYYNEQFF. In DNA, the CDR3 is TGTGCCAGCAGCTTGGGACAGTACTACAATGAGCAGTTCTTC.

This chain joins TRBV19 and TRBJ2-1, with 7 bases identical to TRBD2. The CDR3 has 15 residues. Germline V gene lookup returns CDR1 LNHDA and CDR2 SQIVND (reference sequence). The trim removed 3 bases at V and 3 bases at J, leaving 5 bases unmatched. CDR3 loop: CASSIAGVGYNEQFF. In DNA, the CDR3 is TGTGCCAGTAGTATCGCGGGAGTGGGCTACAATGAGCAGTTCTTC.

The genes are TRBV10-3 and TRBJ2-7; 8 bases map to TRBD1. The V segment lost 2 bases and the J segment 2 bases; nucleotides outside the gene matches: 8. The CDR3 totals 16 residues. CDR1 is ENHRY and CDR2 is SYGVKD in the germline V gene. The CDR3 sequence is CAISEGRGQGAYEQYF. The CDR3 DNA follows: TGTGCCATCAGTGAGGGCCGAGGACAGGGAGCCTACGAGCAGTACTTC.

This chain links TRBV7-6 with TRBJ2-7; D is ambiguous. Trimming pared 8 bases from V and 7 bases from J, leaving 24 bases between. The CDR3 sequence is 15 residues long. Per the germline V gene, CDR1 is SGHVS and CDR2 is FNYEAQ. The CDR3 loop reads CASQLSVPRNGEQYF. CDR3 nucleotides: TGTGCCAGCCAGCTTAGTGTACCGCGGAACGGAGAGCAGTACTTC.

The V call is TRBV28, the J call TRBJ2-7, with 13 bases identical to TRBD2. Germline values: CDR1 MDHEN, CDR2 SYDVKM. The trim removed 4 bases at V and 4 bases at J, leaving 4 bases unmatched. The CDR3 has 15 residues. The CDR3 region is CASSSGTSGEYEQYF. For the CDR3, the DNA is TGTGCCAGCAGTTCAGGGACTAGCGGGGAGTACGAGCAGTACTTC.

V and J are TRBV10-3 and TRBJ2-1, with D unclear. CDR3 length: 15 residues. Trimming pared 3 bases from V and 10 bases from J, leaving 19 bases between. Germline V gene sequence: CDR1 ENHRY, CDR2 SYGVKD. This chain's CDR3 is CAISEESSGSSEQFF. In DNA form, the CDR3 reads TGTGCCATCAGTGAAGAGAGCTCTGGTTCGAGCGAGCAGTTCTTC.

V usage is TRBV18 and J usage is TRBJ1-2, with D perhaps TRBD1 (5 bases). Germline CDR1 reads KGHSH; CDR2 reads LQKENI. V was cut by 6 bases and J by 5 bases, with 13 bases left in between. The CDR3 extends over 13 amino acids. The CDR3 DNA is TGTGCCAGCTCCCAGACAGCAGGGTATGGCTACACCTTC. Encoded protein: CASSQTAGYGYTF.

The CDR3 loop is CASSGLAGVWTYNEQFF. CDR3 coding DNA: TGCGCCAGCAGCGGACTAGCGGGAGTGTGGACCTACAATGAGCAGTTCTTC. V gene TRBV5-1 combines with J gene TRBJ2-1, with 13 bases identical to TRBD2. Germline loops: CDR1 SGHRS, CDR2 YFSETQ. V dropped 4 bases and J dropped 2; count of bases not matched to a gene: 6. This CDR3 comprises 17 residues.

The chain couples TRBV11-2 to TRBJ2-3, with D tentatively TRBD1 (5 bases). The CDR3 has 15 residues. Trimming removed 0 bases at V and 6 bases at J, with 13 bases between. CDR1 and CDR2 from the germline V gene are SGHAT and FQNNGV. The CDR3 DNA sequence: TGTGCCAGCAGCTTAGATGCAGGGTCAGGCGATACGCAGTATTTT. Encoded protein: CASSLDAGSGDTQYF.